The 32 T cell receptor beta chains presented below share a single source sample, sequenced in a study of regulatory T cells in long-lasting Graves disease. According to the study, TCR beta libraries were built with iRepertoire HTBI primers and CDR3-region Arm-PCR. TCRdb passed the multiplex PCR reads through MiXCR, listing each CDR3 protein once. The sample includes 350,000 to 500,000 distinct CDR3 sequences, less than 15% of them seen just once. Noted time point: newly diagnosed GD, antithyroid drugs for less than 3 months. Construction of the TCR library relied on RNA isolated from PBMCs. These data were likewise used in another study, on T cells in Graves' hyperthyroidism and ophthalmopathy.

The sample here was peripheral blood mononuclear cells (PBMCs), taken at new diagnosis, from a patient treated with antithyroid drugs. These receptors were taken from a woman between 45 and 65 years old with Graves disease.

This clonotype was seen a few times. This chain connects TRBV5-1 to TRBJ2-3; 11 nucleotides match TRBD2. In germline, CDR1 is SGHRS, CDR2 YFSETQ. With V trimmed by 1 base and J by 5 bases, 6 bases remained unmatched. The CDR3 is 16 residues long. Written as DNA, the CDR3 is TGCGCCAGCAGCTTGTTTAGCGGGAGGGCCGTAGATACGCAGTATTTT. This sequence encodes CASSLFSGRAVDTQYF.

There are many counts of this clonotype. The V call is TRBV12-3 or TRBV12-4, the J call TRBJ2-5; D unresolved. V was pared by 3 bases and J by 0 bases, with 5 bases between. This CDR3 comprises 13 residues. In DNA, the CDR3 is TGTGCCAGCAGTTTGGGCTACCAAGAGACCCAGTACTTC. It encodes CASSLGYQETQYF.

This clonotype appeared many times. J is TRBJ2-3 and V is TRBV11-2; 9 nucleotides match TRBD2. The CDR3 totals 15 residues. Germline CDR1 is SGHAT and CDR2 is FQNNGV. V trimming: 5 bases; J trimming: 10 bases; junction bases outside the gene matches: 13. The CDR3 nucleotides read TGTGCCAGCAGCGGACCGGGACTAGCCCGTCTAGCGCAGTATTTT. This sequence encodes CASSGPGLARLAQYF.

To note about this clonotype: A much more abundant neighbour one base away suggests this may be a read error. The CDR3 ends on some other residue instead of the conserved phenylalanine or tryptophan, so this is likely a read error. The chain is built from TRBV9 and TRBJ1-1, with D possibly matching TRBD1 (5 bases). Germline-derived CDR1 and CDR2 are SGDLS and YYNGEE. Trimming took 3 bases from V and 6 from J, leaving 12 bases between them. The CDR3 runs 13 residues. Written as DNA, the CDR3 is TGTGCCAGCAGCGCAGGGTCCCAAGCTGAAGCTTTCTTA. Its protein is CASSAGSQAEAFL.

Ten or more counts support this clonotype. V gene TRBV29-1 combines with J gene TRBJ1-3, with a weak D call TRBD1 (5 bases). V was trimmed by 3 bases and J by 0 bases, leaving 9 bases between them. The CDR3 is 14 residues long. Germline V lookup: CDR1 SQVTM, CDR2 ANQGSEA. CDR3 nucleotides: TGCAGCGTTGATACAGGAAACTCTGGAAACACCATATATTTT. Translated: CSVDTGNSGNTIYF.

This clonotype was found many times. The gene calls are TRBV20-1 and TRBJ2-1; TRBD1 agrees at 10 bases. Germline V CDR1 and CDR2: DFQATT, SNEGSKA (reference sequence). J gave up 7 bases and V 1 base, and 4 bases lay outside the gene matches. The CDR3 contains 14 residues. The CDR3 DNA reads TGCAGTGCTAGAGGGGACAGGGGCGCTAATGAGCAGTTCTTC. Translating gives CSARGDRGANEQFF.

Comments on this clonotype: A much bigger clone sits one base away, suggesting this may be a read error. This chain uses TRBV7-2 with TRBJ2-1; 9 positions match TRBD1. J gave up 10 bases and V 5 bases, and 9 bases lay outside the gene matches. Germline V CDR1 and CDR2: SGHTA, FQGNSA. CDR3 size: 14 residues. CDR3 DNA sequence: TGTGCCAGCAGCGTGGACAGGGGACGCTACGAGCAGTTCTTC. Amino acids: CASSVDRGRYEQFF. The full variable domain, its missing parts supplied by reference TRBV7-2 and TRBJ2-1, is GAGVSQSPSNKVTEKGKDVELRCDPISGHTALYWYRQSLGQGLEFLIYFQGNSAPDKSGLPSDRFSAERTGGSVSTLTIQRTQQEDSAVYLCASSVDRGRYEQFFGPGTRLTVL.

There are a few counts of this clonotype. A much bigger clone sits one base away, suggesting this may be a read error. The V gene is TRBV7-9, the J gene TRBJ1-1, with D maybe TRBD1 (5 bases). The length of the CDR3 is 13 residues. Trimming left V 6 bases short and J 1 base short, with 9 bases between. The V gene's germline CDR1 is SEHNR and CDR2 FQNEAQ (reference sequence). The CDR3 here is CASRYGQNTEAFF. CDR3 nucleotides: TGTGCCAGCAGGTACGGACAGAACACTGAAGCTTTCTTT.

Only a few counts were recorded for this clonotype. This chain joins TRBV5-1 and TRBJ2-7; a possible D gene is TRBD1 (6 bases). V was clipped by 6 bases and J by 2 bases, with 27 bases between them. The CDR3 is 18 residues long. Germline values: CDR1 SGHRS, CDR2 YFSETQ. The CDR3 sequence: CASKGMGLGTQNTYEQYF. CDR3 DNA: TGCGCCAGCAAAGGGATGGGCCTCGGGACACAGAATACCTACGAGCAGTACTTC.

This clonotype was observed many times. The chain couples TRBV6-8 to TRBJ2-7, with D possibly being TRBD1 (5 bases). This CDR3 has 16 residues. V lost 6 bases to trimming and J lost 0 bases, with 18 bases between them. Germline V gives CDR1 MNHGY, CDR2 SAAAGT. For the CDR3, the DNA is TGTGCCAGCAGCTATGGACACCTTATGGGCTCCTACGAGCAGTACTTC. Its translation is CASSYGHLMGSYEQYF.

V usage is TRBV12-3 or TRBV12-4 and J usage is TRBJ1-4; 7 positions agree with TRBD1. J was trimmed by 8 bases and V by 1 base; bases with no gene match: 7. This CDR3 comprises 15 residues. Here the CDR3 DNA reads TGTGCCAGCAGTTTAGAGTCGACAGGGAACGAAAAACTGTTTTTT. Protein product: CASSLESTGNEKLFF.

The CDR3 here is CASSYRVAGGHEQYF. CDR3 in DNA: TGTGCCAGCAGTTACAGGGTAGCGGGAGGACACGAGCAGTACTTC. The chain carries TRBV6-2 or TRBV6-3 and TRBJ2-7; the match to TRBD2 covers 10 bases. With 2 bases clipped from V and 5 bases from J, the junction kept 6 bases outside the gene matches. This CDR3 contains 15 residues. Germline CDR1 MNHEY, CDR2 SVGEGT.

At least ten counts were recorded for this clonotype. The V and J genes are TRBV5-1 and TRBJ2-7; D possibly matches TRBD1 or TRBD2 (5 bases each). Germline V gene lookup returns CDR1 SGHRS and CDR2 YFSETQ. Trimming left V 3 bases short and J 0 bases short, with 16 bases between. The length of the CDR3 is 16 residues. CDR3 protein: CASSWTGTQPSYEQYF. CDR3 bases: TGCGCCAGCAGCTGGACCGGGACGCAGCCCTCCTACGAGCAGTACTTC. The whole variable domain, remainder taken from reference TRBV5-1 and TRBJ2-7, is KAGVTQTPRYLIKTRGQQVTLSCSPISGHRSVSWYQQTPGQGLQFLFEYFSETQRNKGNFPGRFSGRQFSNSRSEMNVSTLELGDSALYLCASSWTGTQPSYEQYFGPGTRLTVT.

This clonotype was counted many times. This chain joins TRBV5-1 and TRBJ1-1, with 7 bases that match TRBD1. Germline CDR1 is SGHRS and CDR2 is YFSETQ. This CDR3 spans 14 amino acids. The V segment lost 4 bases and the J segment 4 bases; nucleotides outside the gene matches: 7. The CDR3 region is CASSIGQEGTEAFF. CDR3 nucleotide sequence: TGCGCCAGCAGCATAGGACAGGAGGGCACTGAAGCTTTCTTT.

This clonotype came up a few times. The CDR3 coding sequence is TGTGCCACCAGCAGGGACAGGGTCTATGGCTACACCTTC. It is translated as CATSRDRVYGYTF. The rearrangement joins TRBV15 to TRBJ1-2; 8 bases are a match to TRBD1. The junction had 1 base not matched to a gene; V was cut back by 3 bases and J by 4 bases. Germline CDR1 and CDR2: LNHNV and YYDKDF (reference sequence). The CDR3 is made up of 13 amino acids.

The CDR3 DNA follows: TGTGCCAGCAATAAACCCGGGACGGGAAATTCACCCCTCCACTTT. Its translation is CASNKPGTGNSPLHF. The V call is TRBV28, the J call TRBJ1-6, with D perhaps TRBD1 (5 bases). The CDR3 loop spans 15 amino acids. CDR1 is MDHEN, CDR2 SYDVKM, per germline. V was shortened by 7 bases and J by 7 bases, with 17 bases between the two germline ends.

This clonotype was observed many times. V gene TRBV28 combines with J gene TRBJ2-3; the match to TRBD1 covers 9 bases. Trimming took 2 bases from V and 3 from J; bases not matched to a gene: 3. The CDR3 runs 15 residues. Germline lookup yields CDR1 MDHEN and CDR2 SYDVKM. The CDR3 protein is CASSLTGTGTDTQYF. The CDR3 DNA reads as TGTGCCAGCAGTTTAACCGGGACAGGGACAGATACGCAGTATTTT.

The V and J genes are TRBV7-8 and TRBJ1-5; D ambiguous. CDR1 SGHVS and CDR2 FQNEAQ come from the germline V gene. Trimming left V 3 bases short and J 4 bases short, with 7 bases between. The CDR3 length is 13 residues. The CDR3 DNA follows: TGTGCCAGCAGCTTGGCGCAGAATCAGCCCCAGCATTTT. Translation: CASSLAQNQPQHF.

This clonotype was recorded many times. V usage is TRBV28 and J usage is TRBJ2-2, with TRBD2 as a possible D gene (6 bases). This CDR3 spans 15 amino acids. Trimming pared 3 bases from V and 11 bases from J, leaving 19 bases between. Germline CDR1 reads MDHEN; CDR2 reads SYDVKM. The CDR3 nucleotides are TGTGCCAGCAGTTTGAGGCTAGCGAGCTGGAGTGAGCTGTTTTTT. It yields the protein CASSLRLASWSELFF.

A few counts support this clonotype. The V gene is TRBV5-5, the J gene TRBJ2-1; TRBD2 matches at 9 bases. Per the germline V gene, CDR1 is SGHKS and CDR2 is YYEKEE (reference sequence). V lost 0 bases, J lost 0 bases, and 7 bases stayed unmatched. The CDR3 sequence is 18 residues long. This CDR3 is CASSLASGTPSSYNEQFF. CDR3 nucleotide sequence: TGTGCCAGCAGCTTGGCTAGCGGGACGCCCAGCTCCTACAATGAGCAGTTCTTC.

This clonotype was seen a single time. V is TRBV6-5 and J is TRBJ2-5, with 7 bases aligning to TRBD1. The ends lost 2 bases at V and 4 bases at J; junction bases unmatched: 13. The CDR3 covers 17 residues. Germline V gives CDR1 MNHEY, CDR2 SVGAGI. In DNA, the CDR3 is TGTGCCAGCAGTTACACCGGAGCAGGGGGAAGGCGAGAGACCCAGTACTTC. Its protein product is CASSYTGAGGRRETQYF.

This chain connects TRBV20-1 to TRBJ1-4; D not certain. The germline V and J ends were trimmed by 3 bases and 5 bases, with 13 bases remaining between them. The germline gives CDR1 DFQATT, CDR2 SNEGSKA (reference sequence). The CDR3 extends over 14 amino acids. CDR3 region: CSARPESLNEKLFF. The CDR3 nucleotides read TGCAGTGCTAGGCCGGAGTCTTTAAATGAAAAACTGTTTTTT.

This clonotype has ten or more counts. The genes are TRBV20-1 and TRBJ2-2; no firm D call. V was clipped by 5 bases and J by 2 bases, with 15 bases between them. The CDR3 consists of 15 residues. Germline CDR1 DFQATT, CDR2 SNEGSKA (reference sequence). The CDR3 is CSAPHGLSNTGELFF. CDR3 in DNA: TGCAGTGCTCCCCATGGCCTATCTAACACCGGGGAGCTGTTTTTT.

The V and J genes are TRBV25-1 and TRBJ2-5; D remains ambiguous. Trimming pared 0 bases from V and 4 bases from J, leaving 6 bases between. The CDR3 sequence is 13 residues long. Germline values: CDR1 MGHDK, CDR2 SYGVNS. CDR3 protein: CASSEYRRETQYF. As DNA, the CDR3 is TGTGCCAGCAGTGAATATAGACGAGAGACCCAGTACTTC.

This clonotype appeared many times. This chain links TRBV2 with TRBJ1-1; D uncertain. The CDR3 is 11 amino acids. V dropped 6 bases and J dropped 2 bases, with 4 bases sitting between them. Germline CDR1 SNHLY, CDR2 FYNNEI. This chain's CDR3 is CASSANTEAFF. CDR3 sequence (DNA): TGTGCCAGCAGCGCAAACACTGAAGCTTTCTTT.

The V gene is TRBV3-1, the J gene TRBJ1-4; the match to TRBD1 covers 10 bases. This CDR3 comprises 15 residues. V shed 4 bases, J shed 8 bases, and the junction held 7 bases outside the gene matches. Germline CDR1 is LGHDT and CDR2 is YNNKEL (reference sequence). CDR3 bases: TGTGCCAGCAGCCTCGGGACAGGGGAAAGAGAAAAACTGTTTTTT. Translating it yields CASSLGTGEREKLFF.

This sequence joins TRBV20-1 and TRBJ2-7, with a weak D call TRBD2 (6 bases). V was clipped by 6 bases and J by 0 bases, with 12 bases between them. The CDR3 length is 13 residues. Looked up from germline, CDR1 is DFQATT and CDR2 is SNEGSKA (reference sequence). CDR3 nucleotide sequence: TGCAGTGCACCGTCGCGGGACTCCTACGAGCAGTACTTC. Translation gives CSAPSRDSYEQYF.

This clonotype was detected ten times or more. Here the CDR3 reads CASSLGTITDTQYF. CDR3 bases: TGTGCCAGCAGTTTAGGGACCATCACAGATACGCAGTATTTT. J is TRBJ2-3 and V is TRBV28; perhaps D is TRBD1 or TRBD2 (5 bases each). V lost 2 bases, J lost 2 bases, and 8 bases lay in between. There are 14 residues in the CDR3. Germline lookup yields CDR1 MDHEN and CDR2 SYDVKM.

This clonotype was detected only a few times. CDR3 in DNA: TGTGCCAGCAGCTTGAGAGGGTTACCTGGGGCCAACGTCCTGACTTTC. Translated: CASSLRGLPGANVLTF. V gene TRBV5-4 combines with J gene TRBJ2-6; a possible D gene is TRBD2 (5 bases). The CDR3 is 16 amino acids. Germline-derived CDR1 and CDR2 are SGHNT and YYREEE (reference sequence). V lost 1 base to trimming and J lost 2 bases, with 10 bases between them. Filled out from reference TRBV5-4 and TRBJ2-6, the complete variable domain reads ETGVTQSPTHLIKTRGQQVTLRCSSQSGHNTVSWYQQALGQGPQFIFQYYREEENGRGNFPPRFSGLQFPNYSSELNVNALELDDSALYLCASSLRGLPGANVLTFGAGSRLTVL.

This clonotype was detected ten times or more. The chain recombines TRBV5-6 with TRBJ1-1; 8 nucleotides match TRBD1. The CDR3 contains 12 residues. Germline-derived CDR1 and CDR2 are SGHDT and YYEEEE. V trimming: 5 bases; J trimming: 6 bases; junction bases outside the gene matches: 3. The CDR3 reads CASRSTGAEAFF. CDR3 sequence (DNA): TGTGCCAGCAGATCGACAGGGGCTGAAGCTTTCTTT.

Concerning this clonotype itself: A single base separates this from a much larger clone, so it may be a read error. The missing conserved phenylalanine or tryptophan at the end of this CDR3 makes a read error likely. The chain has TRBV28 and TRBJ2-2; maybe TRBD1 (5 bases). Germline V CDR1 and CDR2: MDHEN, SYDVKM. There are 16 residues in the CDR3. Between the trimmed V and J ends, which lost 2 bases and 0 bases, there was a span of 10 bases. DNA of the CDR3: TGTGCCAGCAGTTTAACAGACAGCCCGAACACCGGGGAGCTGTTTCTT. It is translated as CASSLTDSPNTGELFL.

The chain employs TRBV12-3 or TRBV12-4 and TRBJ2-5; 10 nucleotides agree with TRBD1. The CDR3 contains 15 residues. V lost 6 bases, J lost 5 bases, and 9 bases stayed unmatched. The CDR3 bases are TGTGCCAGCAGACTGCGACAGGGGGCTTGGGAGACCCAGTACTTC. Protein sequence: CASRLRQGAWETQYF.